Below, one T cell receptor (beta chain) is given with its context. The target antigen is unknown. Germline V gene sequence: CDR1 KGHSY, CDR2 FQNENV. Trimming shortened V by 7 bases and J by 1 base, and 10 bases separated the two germline ends. The CDR3 is made up of 13 amino acids. This entry belongs to a study of Ad26.COV2.S vaccination and SARS-CoV-2 variants. Study background: In the study, Ad26.COV2.S was injected intramuscularly once, or twice 56 days apart.

This sample's treatment: about 20 received Ad26.COV2.S at low or high dose, single or two shots; 5 received placebo; per-sample allocation not given. Sampling was done on day 63 after the first vaccine or placebo injection. The shot given was an Ad26 vector that makes Wuhan-strain SARS-CoV-2 spike. General observations from the study: TCR breadth and depth analyses may have underestimated total T cell responses.

Sequencing was performed with immunoSEQ multiplex PCR; in TCRdb, only in-frame clones are kept and a portion is missing. The table records fewer than 300,000 clones, 87% of them present only once. The chain carries TRBV16 and TRBJ1-1, with D perhaps matching TRBD1 (5 bases). The specimen comprised peripheral blood, sampled in a trial of Ad26.COV2.S vaccine versus placebo. The receptor was isolated from a person aged 18 to 65 who received the Ad26.COV2.S COVID-19 vaccine or a placebo. The CDR3 region is CASIQGGNTEAFF. The CDR3 region has the DNA TGTGCCAGCATCCAGGGTGGGAACACTGAAGCTTTCTTT.